The TCR beta chain under discussion was sequenced for a study of T cell responses to AZD1222 COVID-19 vaccine. Broader study findings: Donors were mostly white British, more females; clonal diversity possibly underestimated. Reports say nearly half of spike-specific TCRs go after unmutated variant regions.

Timing groups of about 4 and about 12 weeks for second doses were pooled. Sequencing used immunoSEQ multiplex PCR; TCRdb keeps in-frame clones, though not all of them. The profile shows roughly 99,000 clones, around nine tenths of them singletons. V dropped 9 bases and J dropped 0; count of bases not matched to a gene: 4. The CDR3 is 13 residues long. Per the germline V gene, CDR1 is LNHDA and CDR2 is SQIVND (reference sequence). On this clone: Its antigen is currently unknown.

The chain recombines TRBV19 with TRBJ1-2, with 7 bases that match TRBD1. The sample consisted of peripheral blood, taken 28 days after the second AZD1222 dose. The clonotype originates from an adult who received the AZD1222 COVID-19 vaccine. CDR3 bases: TGTGCCAGCAGGGGGGGAACTAACTATGGCTACACCTTC. Residues: CASRGGTNYGYTF. Looking up the rest from reference TRBV19 and TRBJ1-2 gives the full variable domain: DGGITQSPKYLFRKEGQNVTLSCEQNLNHDAMYWYRQDPGQGLRLIYYSQIVNDFQKGDIAEGYSVSREKKESFPLTVTSAQKNPTAFYLCASRGGTNYGYTFGSGTRLTVV.